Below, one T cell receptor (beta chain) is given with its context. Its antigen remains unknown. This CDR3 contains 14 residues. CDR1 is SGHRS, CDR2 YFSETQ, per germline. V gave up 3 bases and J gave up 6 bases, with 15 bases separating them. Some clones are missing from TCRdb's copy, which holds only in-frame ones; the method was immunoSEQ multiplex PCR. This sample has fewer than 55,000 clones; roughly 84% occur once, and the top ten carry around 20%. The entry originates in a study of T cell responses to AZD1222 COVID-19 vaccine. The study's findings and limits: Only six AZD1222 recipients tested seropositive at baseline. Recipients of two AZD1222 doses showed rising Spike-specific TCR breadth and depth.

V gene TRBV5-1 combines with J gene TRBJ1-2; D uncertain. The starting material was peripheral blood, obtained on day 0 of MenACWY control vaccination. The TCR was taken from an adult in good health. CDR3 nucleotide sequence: TGCGCCAGCAGCTGGGTGGATGGAAAGGATGGCTACACCTTC. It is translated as CASSWVDGKDGYTF.